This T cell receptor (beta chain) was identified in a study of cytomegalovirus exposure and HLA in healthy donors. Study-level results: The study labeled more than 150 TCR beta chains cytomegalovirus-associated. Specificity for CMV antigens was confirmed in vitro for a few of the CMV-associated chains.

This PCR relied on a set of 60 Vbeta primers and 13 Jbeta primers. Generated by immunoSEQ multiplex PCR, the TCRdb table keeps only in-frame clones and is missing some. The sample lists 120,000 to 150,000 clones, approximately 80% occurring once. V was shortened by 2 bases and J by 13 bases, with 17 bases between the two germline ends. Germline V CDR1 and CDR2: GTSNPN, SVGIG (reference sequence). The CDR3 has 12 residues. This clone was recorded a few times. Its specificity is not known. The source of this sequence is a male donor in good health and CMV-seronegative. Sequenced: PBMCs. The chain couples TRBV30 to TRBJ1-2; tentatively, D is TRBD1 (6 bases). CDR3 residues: CAWSPTGGAGTF. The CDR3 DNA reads TGTGCCTGGAGTCCCACCGGGGGGGCGGGCACCTTC.